This TCR beta chain came from a study of a mutant IDH1 vaccine in newly diagnosed glioma (dated by TCRdb to about 2021). Concerning the study at large: Eight vaccinations were administered to patients in weeks 1, 3, 5, 7, 11, 15, 19 and 23, corresponding to visits V03 through V10. The approximately 29 treated patients were about 60% male and roughly 40% female, with a mean age of about 38 years. Peripheral blood was collected at six visits: V03 (baseline), V05, V07, V10, V12 and V13. Prior to enrollment, standard therapy consisting of radiotherapy alone, temozolomide alone, or radiochemotherapy with temozolomide had been administered to patients, with the combination being received by most patients. Vaccination started 4-6 weeks after radiotherapy alone, or was given together with temozolomide cycles in the groups whose treatment included chemotherapy. For exploratory analyses, some 24 treated patients had longitudinal TCRB deep sequencing done wherever samples were available. The full study reports these points: No apparent relationship was observed between pseudoprogression and alterations in the top peripheral T cell clonotypes detected by TCRB sequencing. Availability determined which PBMC samples were chosen for TCRB deep sequencing. The authors noted that analyses of patient blood samples could not be reproduced because of sample limitations. Vaccine-induced immune responses across multiple MHC alleles were detected in approximately 93% of patients.

From its cysteine to its phenylalanine, the CDR3 spans 15 amino acids. Here the CDR3 DNA is all that survives: 45 bases in frame from base 1. The germline V gene provides CDR1 MNHEY and CDR2 SVGAGI. V was cut back by 2 bases and J by 0 bases, leaving a gap of 11 bases between them. A note on this clone: Its antigen specificity is not known. Base qualities are not recorded, but no much larger clone differs from it by a single base.

Library prep was done by the immunoSEQ multiplex PCR assay. The hsTCRB Kit was used according to the manufacturer's protocol to amplify rearranged TCR beta chain sequences. TCRB libraries were sequenced on an Illumina MiSeq. The source study handled its data this way. Demultiplexing, trimming and gene mapping were performed with the kit vendor's proprietary platform. TCRdb took over this immuneACCESS table, retaining in-frame rearrangements with V and J assigned. Such tables are incomplete; in checked studies, under half of the missing clones stem from an unresolved V gene, and the remainder is unexplained. Clone size and V and J calls were adopted from that table, with D and trimming inferred from the DNA. The sample table contains 20,000 to 25,000 clones; only one count was recorded for roughly four fifths of them. The top ten constitute roughly an eighth of the sample. What the time point label conveys for this sample: week 23, last vaccination. Every vaccine dose consisted of 300 ug of a 20-mer mutant IDH1 peptide in Montanide, administered subcutaneously together with topical imiquimod. The donors had newly diagnosed IDH1-mutant astrocytomas of WHO grade 3 or 4 that showed loss of nuclear ATRX. The samples were drawn from NOA16, a multicentre, single-arm, open-label phase I trial in Germany that tested a mutant IDH1 peptide vaccine in humans for the first time. The DNeasy Blood and Tissue Kit was used to extract genomic DNA from EDTA blood for TCRB sequencing.

The sequence links TRBV6-5 to TRBJ2-7; 6 matching bases give a weak D call of TRBD2. This material consisted of PBMCs, taken from a glioma patient whose treatment included an IDH1 peptide vaccine. This TCR was sampled from a man aged 25-40 years with glioma. The CDR3 region has the sequence CASSYASGLSYEQYF. The sequence in DNA is TGTGCCAGCAGTTACGCCAGCGGGCTCTCCTACGAGCAGTACTTC.